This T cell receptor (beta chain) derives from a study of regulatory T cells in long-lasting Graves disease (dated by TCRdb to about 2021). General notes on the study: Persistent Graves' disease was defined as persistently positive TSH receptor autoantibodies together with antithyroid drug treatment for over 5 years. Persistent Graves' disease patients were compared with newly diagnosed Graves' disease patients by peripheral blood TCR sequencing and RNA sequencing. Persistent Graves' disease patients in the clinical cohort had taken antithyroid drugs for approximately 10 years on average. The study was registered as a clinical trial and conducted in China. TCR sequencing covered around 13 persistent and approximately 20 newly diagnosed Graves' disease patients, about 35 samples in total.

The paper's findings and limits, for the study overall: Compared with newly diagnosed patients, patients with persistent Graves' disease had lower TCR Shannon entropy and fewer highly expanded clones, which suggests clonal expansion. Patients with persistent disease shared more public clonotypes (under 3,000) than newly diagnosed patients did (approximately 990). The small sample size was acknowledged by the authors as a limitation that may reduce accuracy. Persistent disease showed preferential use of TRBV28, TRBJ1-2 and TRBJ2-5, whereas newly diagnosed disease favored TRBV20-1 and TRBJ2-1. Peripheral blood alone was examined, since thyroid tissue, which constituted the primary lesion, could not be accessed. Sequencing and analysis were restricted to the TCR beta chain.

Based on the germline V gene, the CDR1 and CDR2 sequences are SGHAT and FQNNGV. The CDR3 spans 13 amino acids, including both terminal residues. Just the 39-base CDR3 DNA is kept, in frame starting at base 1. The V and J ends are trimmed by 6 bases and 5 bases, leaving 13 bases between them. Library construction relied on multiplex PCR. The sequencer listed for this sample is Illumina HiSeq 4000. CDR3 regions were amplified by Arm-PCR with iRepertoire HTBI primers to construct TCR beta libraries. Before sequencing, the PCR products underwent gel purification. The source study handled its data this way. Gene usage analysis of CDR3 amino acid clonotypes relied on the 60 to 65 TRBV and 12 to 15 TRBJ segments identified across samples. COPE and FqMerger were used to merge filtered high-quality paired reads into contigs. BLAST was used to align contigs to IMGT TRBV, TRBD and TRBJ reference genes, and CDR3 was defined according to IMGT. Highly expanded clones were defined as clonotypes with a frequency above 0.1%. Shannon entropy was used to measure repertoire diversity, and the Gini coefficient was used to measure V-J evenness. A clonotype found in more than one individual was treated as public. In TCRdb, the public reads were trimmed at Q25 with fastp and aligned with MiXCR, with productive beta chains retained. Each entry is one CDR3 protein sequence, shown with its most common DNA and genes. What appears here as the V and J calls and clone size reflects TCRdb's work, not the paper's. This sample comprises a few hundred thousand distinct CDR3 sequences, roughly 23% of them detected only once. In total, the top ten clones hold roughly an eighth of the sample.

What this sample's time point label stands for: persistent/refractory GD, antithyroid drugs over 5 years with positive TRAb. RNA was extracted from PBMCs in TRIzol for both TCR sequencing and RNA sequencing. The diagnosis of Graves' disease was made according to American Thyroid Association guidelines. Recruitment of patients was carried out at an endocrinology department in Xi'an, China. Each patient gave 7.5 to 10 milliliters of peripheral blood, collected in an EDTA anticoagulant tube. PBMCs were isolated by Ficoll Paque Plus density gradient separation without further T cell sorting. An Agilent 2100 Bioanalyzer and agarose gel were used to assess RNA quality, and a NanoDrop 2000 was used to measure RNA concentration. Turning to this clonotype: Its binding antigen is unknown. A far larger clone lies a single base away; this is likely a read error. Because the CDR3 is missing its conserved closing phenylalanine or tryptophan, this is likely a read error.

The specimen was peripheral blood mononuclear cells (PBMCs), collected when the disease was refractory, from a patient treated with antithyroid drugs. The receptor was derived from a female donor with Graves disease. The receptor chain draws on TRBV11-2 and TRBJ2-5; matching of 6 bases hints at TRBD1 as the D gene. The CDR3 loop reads CASRGGAGETQYL. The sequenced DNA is TGTGCCAGCAGAGGGGGAGCTGGGGAGACCCAGTACCTC.